This passage covers 19 T cell receptor beta chains from one sample sequenced in a study of regulatory T cells in long-lasting Graves disease. Sample time point: newly diagnosed GD, antithyroid drugs for less than 3 months. From RNA extracted from PBMCs, the TCR library was made. Arm-PCR of CDR3 regions and iRepertoire HTBI primers were used to build TCR beta libraries. Using its own MiXCR run on the multiplex PCR reads, TCRdb lists one record per CDR3 protein. The repertoire consists of about 450,000 distinct CDR3 sequences, with 12% to 15% occurring once and the leading ten covering roughly 18%. This same sample was also taken into another study, of T cells in Graves' hyperthyroidism and ophthalmopathy.

This sample comprised peripheral blood mononuclear cells (PBMCs), obtained at new diagnosis, from a patient treated with antithyroid drugs. The origin of the receptors is a woman aged 50 to 60 with Graves disease.

As concerns this clonotype: A much bigger clone sits one base away, suggesting this may be a read error. The J gene is TRBJ1-6, the V gene TRBV15, with D perhaps matching TRBD1 (6 bases). The germline CDR1 and CDR2 sequences are LNHNV and YYDKDF (reference sequence). The CDR3 covers 16 residues. The CDR3 DNA sequence: TGTGCCACCGGGGAACACCCACAGGGAGATAATCCACCCCTCCACTTT. Amino acid sequence: CATGEHPQGDNPPLHF.

This clonotype has only a few counts. V usage is TRBV7-6 and J usage is TRBJ2-1, with 11 positions matching TRBD2. This CDR3 is 15 amino acids long. Trimming at V came to 1 base and at J to 7 bases, leaving 3 bases not matched to a gene. Per the germline V gene, CDR1 is SGHVS and CDR2 is FNYEAQ. Here the CDR3 reads CASSLEPSGRNEQFF. DNA of the CDR3: TGTGCCAGCAGCTTAGAGCCTAGCGGGAGGAATGAGCAGTTCTTC. Using reference TRBV7-6 and TRBJ2-1 for the parts outside the CDR3, the full variable domain is GAGVSQSPRYKVTKRGQDVALRCDPISGHVSLYWYRQALGQGPEFLTYFNYEAQQDKSGLPNDRFSAERPEGSISTLTIQRTEQRDSAMYRCASSLEPSGRNEQFFGPGTRLTVL.

The chain is built from TRBV2 and TRBJ2-5; 12 nucleotides align to TRBD2. This CDR3 has 15 amino acids. The germline gives CDR1 SNHLY, CDR2 FYNNEI. V lost 10 bases, J lost 4 bases, and 10 bases stayed unmatched. The DNA for the CDR3 is TGTGCCACGACGGGGCTGGGACTAGCGGGAGAGACCCAGTACTTC. Its protein is CATTGLGLAGETQYF.

The CDR3 sequence: CSAPPLGGSATNEKLFF. The CDR3 DNA reads TGCAGTGCCCCCCCACTGGGGGGATCGGCAACTAATGAAAAACTGTTTTTT. The chain has TRBV20-1 and TRBJ1-4; D might be TRBD1 (5 bases). Germline CDR1 is DFQATT and CDR2 is SNEGSKA (reference sequence). V was shortened by 6 bases and J by 0 bases, with 20 bases between the two germline ends. The CDR3 sequence is 17 residues long.

This clonotype was seen repeatedly, ten times or more. The genes are TRBV7-9 and TRBJ2-5; 9 nucleotides align to TRBD1. Looked up from germline, CDR1 is SEHNR and CDR2 is FQNEAQ (reference sequence). The CDR3 contains 17 residues. Trimming at V came to 3 bases and at J to 7 bases, leaving 15 bases not matched to a gene. CDR3 region: CASSFWGDAQGAWTQYF. CDR3 coding DNA: TGTGCCAGCAGCTTTTGGGGTGATGCACAGGGGGCTTGGACCCAGTACTTC.

This chain connects TRBV5-1 to TRBJ2-3; 12 nucleotides match TRBD1. Germline V gives CDR1 SGHRS, CDR2 YFSETQ. V shed 4 bases, J shed 4 bases, and the junction held 4 bases outside the gene matches. The CDR3 covers 15 residues. The CDR3 bases are TGCGCCAGCAGCGGGACAGGGGGCGCGGCAGATACGCAGTATTTT. It specifies CASSGTGGAADTQYF.

With respect to this clonotype: A much larger clone differs from this one at a single base, so this may be a read error. Because it lacks the conserved phenylalanine or tryptophan at the end, this CDR3 is likely a read error. The chain couples TRBV12-3 or TRBV12-4 to TRBJ1-1; 7 bases align to TRBD1. The CDR3 sequence is 14 residues long. The ends lost 6 bases at V and 8 bases at J; junction bases unmatched: 12. CDR3 coding DNA: TGTGCCAGCAGCGGTGACAGGGCCCTGATAGAAGCTTTCTTA. Its translation: CASSGDRALIEAFL.

This clonotype was observed at least ten times. The chain is built from TRBV7-9 and TRBJ1-5; no reliable D call. The length of the CDR3 is 12 residues. V lost 1 base and J 4 bases, leaving 2 bases between the germline ends. Germline lookup yields CDR1 SEHNR and CDR2 FQNEAQ (reference sequence). The CDR3 bases are TGTGCCAGCAGCTTAGGAAATCAGCCCCAGCATTTT. Its protein product is CASSLGNQPQHF.

This clonotype was recorded at least ten times. The CDR3 spells CSAQQNSGWGGYTF. CDR3 in DNA: TGCAGTGCTCAGCAAAATTCAGGGTGGGGTGGCTACACCTTC. The chain carries TRBV20-1 and TRBJ1-2, with D maybe TRBD1 (5 bases). Trimming shortened V by 5 bases and J by 7 bases, and 20 bases separated the two germline ends. The length of the CDR3 is 14 residues. Germline values: CDR1 DFQATT, CDR2 SNEGSKA (reference sequence).

The chain recombines TRBV12-3 or TRBV12-4 with TRBJ1-6, with 7 nucleotides matching TRBD1. CDR3 length: 16 residues. With 4 bases clipped from V and 3 bases from J, the junction kept 6 bases outside the gene matches. CDR3 sequence reads: CASSSDRRDYNSPLHF. As DNA, the CDR3 is TGTGCCAGCAGTTCGGACAGGAGAGACTATAATTCACCCCTCCACTTT.

The rearrangement joins TRBV24-1 to TRBJ2-7; 10 nucleotides agree with TRBD2. This CDR3 spans 20 amino acids. The V gene end was trimmed by 9 bases and the J gene end by 4 bases; junction bases not matched to a gene: 26. The germline gives CDR1 KGHDR, CDR2 SFDVKD. Written as DNA, the CDR3 is TGTGCCACCTCCGCCCCCAGGACAGGAAGAGATAGCGGGAGGCGTTACGAGCAGTACTTC. The encoded protein is CATSAPRTGRDSGRRYEQYF.

This clonotype appeared many times. The V and J genes are TRBV5-1 and TRBJ2-6; the D is unclear. The CDR3 spans 16 residues. Trimming took off 2 bases at V and 0 bases at J, with 9 bases between the two ends. Germline CDR1 and CDR2: SGHRS and YFSETQ. In nucleotides, the CDR3 is TGCGCCAGCAGCTTCCTCGCCAACTCTGGGGCCAACGTCCTGACTTTC. It yields the protein CASSFLANSGANVLTF.

The rearrangement links TRBV19 to TRBJ1-1; 7 bases are a match to TRBD1. The CDR3 runs 15 residues. The ends lost 5 bases at V and 5 bases at J; junction bases unmatched: 11. CDR1 is LNHDA, CDR2 SQIVND, per germline (reference sequence). For the CDR3, the DNA is TGTGCCAGTAGTTTTACAGGGGTGGTCGAGACTGAAGCTTTCTTT. It yields the protein CASSFTGVVETEAFF.

This clonotype was picked up many times. The V and J genes are TRBV6-1 and TRBJ1-1, with 10 bases aligning to TRBD1. Germline assignment: CDR1 MNHNS and CDR2 SASEGT. V lost 6 bases to trimming and J lost 6 bases; unmatched junction nucleotides: 10. The CDR3 runs 15 residues. The chain's CDR3 is CASRGPGTGVAEAFF. The CDR3 coding sequence is TGTGCCAGCAGGGGCCCCGGGACAGGGGTGGCTGAAGCTTTCTTT.

With respect to this clonotype: Compared with germline, one end of the junction differs, possibly owing to a read error. This chain connects TRBV12-3 or TRBV12-4 to TRBJ2-2; D is perhaps TRBD1 (6 bases). CDR3 size: 15 residues. The CDR3 sequence: CASSIYRVGTGKLFF. CDR3 bases: TGTGCCAGCAGTATCTACAGGGTGGGCACCGGGAAGCTGTTTTTT.

This clonotype was seen ten or more times. The chain couples TRBV28 to TRBJ2-5, with D possibly matching TRBD1 (5 bases). V dropped 1 base and J dropped 3 bases, with 9 bases sitting between them. The CDR3 consists of 14 residues. The germline V gene has CDR1 MDHEN and CDR2 SYDVKM. CDR3 nucleotides: TGTGCCAGCAGTTTATACCGCAGGGAAGAGACCCAGTACTTC. Protein product: CASSLYRREETQYF. Variable domain in full (rest from reference TRBV28 and TRBJ2-5): DVKVTQSSRYLVKRTGEKVFLECVQDMDHENMFWYRQDPGLGLRLIYFSYDVKMKEKGDIPEGYSVSREKKERFSLILESASTNQTSMYLCASSLYRREETQYFGPGTRLLVL.

The sample holds many counts of this clonotype. Here the CDR3 DNA reads TGTGCCAGCAGTGATAGCGGGGAGAACATTCAGTACTTC. Its protein product is CASSDSGENIQYF. The V and J genes are TRBV12-3 or TRBV12-4 and TRBJ2-4; 8 bases fit TRBD2. This CDR3 comprises 13 residues. V gave up 5 bases and J gave up 7 bases; unmatched junction bases: 4.

This clonotype occurred many times. The V and J genes are TRBV10-3 and TRBJ2-3; D is unclear. The CDR3 is 13 residues long. V was pared by 4 bases and J by 0 bases, with 5 bases between. CDR1 is ENHRY and CDR2 is SYGVKD in the germline V gene. The CDR3 loop reads CAISARSTDTQYF. CDR3 DNA: TGTGCCATCAGTGCCCGGAGCACAGATACGCAGTATTTT.

This clonotype showed up many times. This chain uses TRBV24-1 with TRBJ2-1; 13 positions agree with TRBD2. The V segment lost 2 bases and the J segment 0 bases; nucleotides outside the gene matches: 0. The CDR3 is made up of 17 amino acids. CDR1 is KGHDR and CDR2 is SFDVKD in the germline V gene. The CDR3 loop is CATSDWTSGSSYNEQFF. CDR3 coding DNA: TGTGCCACCAGTGATTGGACTAGCGGGAGCTCCTACAATGAGCAGTTCTTC.